The rows below give T cell receptor beta chains drawn from one sample of a study of T cell changes during pregnancy in multiple sclerosis. Some clones are missing from TCRdb's copy, which holds only in-frame ones; the method was immunoSEQ multiplex PCR. The table includes about 79,000 clones, 85% to 95% detected once. This sample comprised CD4+ T cells from peripheral blood mononuclear cells, obtained in the second trimester of pregnancy. Receptor source: a female donor with multiple sclerosis, enrolled in a pregnancy study. Both conserved end residues are part of each CDR3. The D gene is left open where the match is weak. For some rows the clone size is stated as once, few or many, or as a class when expanded; others skip it.

J	V	size	D	CDR3	DNA
TRBJ2-2	TRBV21-1	NA	NA	CASSKERIDPRGGGTGELFF	TGTGCCAGCAGCAAAGAAAGGATCGACCCCCGTGGAGGAGGCACCGGGGAGCTGTTTTTT
TRBJ2-1	TRBV10-3	NA	TRBD2	CAISGGLLAGINEQFF	TGTGCCATCAGTGGGGGCCTACTAGCGGGGATCAATGAGCAGTTCTTC
TRBJ2-2	TRBV5-1	few	TRBD2	CASTPLAGSANTGELFF	TGCGCCAGCACCCCCCTAGCGGGATCCGCGAACACCGGGGAGCTGTTTTTT
TRBJ2-7	TRBV9	once	TRBD1	CASSVAGTGTYEQYF	TGTGCCAGCAGCGTTGCCGGGACAGGGACCTACGAGCAGTACTTC
TRBJ2-1	TRBV27	once	NA	CASSLGRENEQFF	TGTGCCAGCAGTTTAGGGCGGGAAAATGAGCAGTTCTTC
TRBJ2-3	TRBV2	once	TRBD2	CASILRRLAAGRAPDTQYF	TGTGCCAGCATCCTTAGGAGACTAGCGGCGGGCCGGGCTCCAGATACGCAGTATTTT
TRBJ1-1	TRBV27	NA	NA	CASRSFGFAEAFF	TGTGCCAGCAGAAGTTTCGGGTTTGCTGAAGCTTTCTTT
TRBJ2-2	TRBV7-3	NA	NA	CASSLTPAALNTGELFF	TGTGCCAGCAGCTTAACCCCAGCGGCGCTGAACACCGGGGAGCTGTTTTTT
TRBJ2-3	TRBV10-3	NA	NA	CAISESGADTQYF	TGTGCCATCAGTGAGTCAGGGGCAGATACGCAGTATTTT
TRBJ1-4	TRBV6-1	NA	TRBD1	CASSVTGVLEKLFF	TGTGCCAGCAGTGTGACAGGGGTCCTTGAAAAACTGTTTTTT
TRBJ1-1	TRBV7-2	NA	NA	CASSTGPNTEAFF	TGTGCCAGCAGCACAGGGCCAAACACTGAAGCTTTCTTT
TRBJ1-5	TRBV7-8	NA	NA	CASSPLSPTGLQPQHF	TGTGCCAGCAGCCCCCTATCACCGACAGGTCTGCAGCCCCAGCATTTT
TRBJ2-6	TRBV4-2	NA	TRBD1	CASSLRDRQQQAGANVLTF	TGTGCCAGCAGCCTTAGGGACAGGCAACAACAAGCTGGGGCCAACGTCCTGACTTTC
TRBJ1-3	TRBV4-1	NA	NA	CASSQDYLGNTIYF	TGCGCCAGCAGCCAAGATTATCTTGGAAACACCATATATTTT
TRBJ2-7	TRBV27	once	NA	CASSLVTSPIYEQYF	TGTGCCAGCAGTCTCGTCACATCACCAATCTACGAGCAGTACTTC
TRBJ2-7	TRBV27	few	TRBD1	CASSVNRGYEQYF	TGTGCCAGCAGTGTAAACAGGGGGTACGAGCAGTACTTC
TRBJ2-3	TRBV28	NA	NA	CASTPSGRGPSTDTQYF	TGTGCCAGCACCCCGTCCGGCAGGGGCCCTTCCACAGATACGCAGTATTTT